Following are 3 T cell receptor beta chains from one sample sequenced in a study of T cells in localized non-small cell lung cancer. Profiling relied on immunoSEQ multiplex PCR, and the TCRdb table lists in-frame clones only, not all of them. Among more than 30,000 clones listed, 88% were seen once. The sample here was peripheral blood mononuclear cells, taken before any cancer treatment. These TCRs come from a woman aged 40-75 years with stage III lung adenocarcinoma.

This clone has a single count. The rearrangement uses TRBV19 and TRBJ2-7, with D possibly matching TRBD2 (6 bases). Trimming shortened V by 3 bases and J by 0 bases, and 15 bases separated the two germline ends. CDR1 and CDR2 (germline): LNHDA, SQIVND (reference sequence). The CDR3 covers 16 residues. The CDR3 sequence is CASSIGGTGASYEQYF. The DNA for the CDR3 is TGTGCCAGTAGTATTGGGGGGACCGGGGCCTCCTACGAGCAGTACTTC. The variable domain in full, with the rest retrieved from reference TRBV19 and TRBJ2-7, is DGGITQSPKYLFRKEGQNVTLSCEQNLNHDAMYWYRQDPGQGLRLIYYSQIVNDFQKGDIAEGYSVSREKKESFPLTVTSAQKNPTAFYLCASSIGGTGASYEQYFGPGTRLTVT.

V and J are TRBV5-1 and TRBJ2-5; D unclear. CDR1 is SGHRS, CDR2 YFSETQ, per germline. Trimming removed 0 bases at V and 1 base at J, with 7 bases between. The CDR3 totals 14 residues. CDR3: CASSLGTSQETQYF. As DNA, the CDR3 is TGCGCCAGCAGCTTGGGCACTTCCCAAGAGACCCAGTACTTC.

The J gene is TRBJ2-7, the V gene TRBV27; 11 nucleotides align to TRBD1. Looked up from germline, CDR1 is MNHEY and CDR2 is SMNVEV (reference sequence). The CDR3 is 16 residues long. With 5 bases clipped from V and 4 bases from J, the junction kept 10 bases outside the gene matches. The CDR3 loop reads CASSGYLRDRGYEQYF. The CDR3 DNA reads TGTGCCAGCAGTGGTTACCTCCGGGACAGGGGGTACGAGCAGTACTTC.